The next 8 T cell receptor beta chains were all read from a single sample in a study of cytomegalovirus exposure and HLA in healthy donors. The PCR used 60 Vbeta and 13 Jbeta primers. Profiling relied on immunoSEQ multiplex PCR, and the TCRdb table lists in-frame clones only, not all of them. This table has roughly 80,000 clones, around 66% appearing once. The source material was PBMCs. These TCRs come from a man in his 60s in good health and CMV-seropositive.

Only a few counts were recorded for this clone. CDR3 bases: TGTGCCAGCAGCCTACTAGCGGGAGTAACGAATGAGCAGTTCTTC. Translation gives CASSLLAGVTNEQFF. This chain joins TRBV14 and TRBJ2-1; TRBD2 agrees at 11 bases. V trimming: 4 bases; J trimming: 7 bases; junction bases outside the gene matches: 6. Germline values: CDR1 SGHDN, CDR2 FVKESK. The CDR3 covers 15 residues.

The genes are TRBV2 and TRBJ2-5; 8 nucleotides line up with TRBD2. Germline V gene data show CDR1 as SNHLY and CDR2 as FYNNEI. The trim removed 6 bases at V and 5 bases at J, leaving 8 bases unmatched. The CDR3 has 14 amino acids. The CDR3 nucleotides read TGTGCCAGCAGGAGTCTAGCGGGTGGGGAGACCCAGTACTTC. Translating it yields CASRSLAGGETQYF.

This clone is a singleton in its sample. V is TRBV10-3 and J is TRBJ2-5; D is perhaps TRBD1 (7 bases). Trimming removed 4 bases from V and 5 bases from J, with 17 bases in between. CDR3 length: 15 amino acids. Germline V gene data show CDR1 as ENHRY and CDR2 as SYGVKD. CDR3 bases: TGTGCCATCAGTGCCCCCGGAGGGGGCAAGGAGACCCAGTACTTC. Translated: CAISAPGGGKETQYF.

The chain employs TRBV2 and TRBJ1-6; 7 nucleotides match TRBD1. The CDR3 contains 13 residues. Looked up from germline, CDR1 is SNHLY and CDR2 is FYNNEI. The V gene end was trimmed by 5 bases and the J gene end by 9 bases; junction bases not matched to a gene: 4. The CDR3 coding sequence is TGTGCCAGCAGTTACAGGGGAGGTTCACCCCTCCACTTT. Translated, it gives CASSYRGGSPLHF.

This clone came up once. This chain joins TRBV9 and TRBJ1-4, with D possibly being TRBD1 (6 bases). The CDR3 is 12 amino acids. Germline V gives CDR1 SGDLS, CDR2 YYNGEE. Between the trimmed V and J ends, which lost 4 bases and 13 bases, there was a span of 14 bases. DNA for the CDR3: TGTGCCAGCAGCCCCGGACAGCAACGACTGTTTTTT. This sequence encodes CASSPGQQRLFF. The whole variable domain, remainder taken from reference TRBV9 and TRBJ1-4, is DSGVTQTPKHLITATGQRVTLRCSPRSGDLSVYWYQQSLDQGLQFLIQYYNGEERAKGNILERFSAQQFPDLHSELNLSSLELGDSALYFCASSPGQQRLFFGSGTQLSVL.

The chain carries TRBV5-4 and TRBJ2-2; 7 bases agree with TRBD1. V was pared by 2 bases and J by 9 bases, with 10 bases of the junction left unmatched. Germline V gives CDR1 SGHNT, CDR2 YYREEE (reference sequence). The CDR3 spans 15 residues. The CDR3 DNA follows: TGTGCCAGCAGCTTTCGACAGGGTGGACTCCGGGAGCTGTTTTTT. It specifies CASSFRQGGLRELFF.

The CDR3 here is CAWGRNTGNTIYF. As DNA, the CDR3 is TGTGCCTGGGGGAGGAATACTGGAAACACCATATATTTT. V gene TRBV30 combines with J gene TRBJ1-3; D is unresolved. V was cut by 5 bases and J by 2 bases, with 10 bases left in between. The CDR3 runs to 13 residues. Looked up from germline, CDR1 is GTSNPN and CDR2 is SVGIG (reference sequence).

The chain joins TRBV6-6 to TRBJ1-6, with unresolved D. The CDR3 runs to 14 residues. In germline, CDR1 is MNHNY, CDR2 SVGAGI (reference sequence). V shed 6 bases and J shed 2 bases, with 8 bases lying between them. The CDR3 DNA sequence: TGTGCCAGCAGCTCGACACCCTATAATTCACCCCTCCACTTT. Amino acids: CASSSTPYNSPLHF.